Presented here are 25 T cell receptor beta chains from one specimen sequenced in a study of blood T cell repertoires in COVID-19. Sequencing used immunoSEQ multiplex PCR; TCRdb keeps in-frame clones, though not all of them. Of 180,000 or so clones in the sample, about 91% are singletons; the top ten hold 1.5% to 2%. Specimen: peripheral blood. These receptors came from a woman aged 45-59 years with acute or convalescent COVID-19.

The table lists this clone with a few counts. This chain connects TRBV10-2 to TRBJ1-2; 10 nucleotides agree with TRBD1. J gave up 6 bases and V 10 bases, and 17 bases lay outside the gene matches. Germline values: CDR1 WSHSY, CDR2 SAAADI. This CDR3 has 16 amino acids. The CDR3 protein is CATDEEGQGSLDGYTF. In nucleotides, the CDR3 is TGCGCCACCGATGAGGAGGGACAGGGGTCACTGGATGGCTACACCTTC.

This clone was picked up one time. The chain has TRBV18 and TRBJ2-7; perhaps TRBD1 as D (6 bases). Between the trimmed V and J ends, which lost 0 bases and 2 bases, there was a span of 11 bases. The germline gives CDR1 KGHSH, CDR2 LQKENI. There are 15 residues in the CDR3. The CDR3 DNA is TGTGCCAGCTCACCACCGGGGGCCCTTACCTACGAGCAGTACTTC. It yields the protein CASSPPGALTYEQYF. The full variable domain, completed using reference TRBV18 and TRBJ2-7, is NAGVMQNPRHLVRRRGQEARLRCSPMKGHSHVYWYRQLPEEGLKFMVYLQKENIIDESGMPKERFSAEFPKEGPSILRIQQVVRGDSAAYFCASSPPGALTYEQYFGPGTRLTVT.

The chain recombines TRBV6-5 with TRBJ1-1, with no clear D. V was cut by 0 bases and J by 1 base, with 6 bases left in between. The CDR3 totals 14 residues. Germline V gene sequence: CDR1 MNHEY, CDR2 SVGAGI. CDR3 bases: TGTGCCAGCAGTTACTCGGCAGGGAACACTGAAGCTTTCTTT. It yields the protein CASSYSAGNTEAFF.

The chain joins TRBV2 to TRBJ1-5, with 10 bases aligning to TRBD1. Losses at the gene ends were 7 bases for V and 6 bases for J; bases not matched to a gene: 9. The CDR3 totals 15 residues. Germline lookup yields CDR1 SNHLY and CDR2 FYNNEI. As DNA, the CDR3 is TGTGCCAGCAACAGGGGGACAGGGGTTGCTCAGCCCCAGCATTTT. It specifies CASNRGTGVAQPQHF. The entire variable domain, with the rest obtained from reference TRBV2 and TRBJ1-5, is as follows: EPEVTQTPSHQVTQMGQEVILRCVPISNHLYFYWYRQILGQKVEFLVSFYNNEISEKSEIFDDQFSVERPDGSNFTLKIRSTKLEDSAMYFCASNRGTGVAQPQHFGDGTRLSIL.

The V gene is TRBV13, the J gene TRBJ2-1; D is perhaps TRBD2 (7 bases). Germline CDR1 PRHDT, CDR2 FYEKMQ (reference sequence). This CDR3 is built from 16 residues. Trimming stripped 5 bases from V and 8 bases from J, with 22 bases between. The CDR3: CASSPEGGGLRDEQFF. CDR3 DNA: TGTGCCAGCAGCCCCGAGGGGGGAGGGCTTCGCGATGAGCAGTTCTTC.

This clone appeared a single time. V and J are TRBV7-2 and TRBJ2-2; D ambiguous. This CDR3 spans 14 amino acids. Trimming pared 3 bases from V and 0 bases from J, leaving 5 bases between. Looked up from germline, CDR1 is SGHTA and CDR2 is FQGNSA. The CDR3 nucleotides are TGTGCCAGCAGCTTTTCCGCGAACACCGGGGAGCTGTTTTTT. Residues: CASSFSANTGELFF.

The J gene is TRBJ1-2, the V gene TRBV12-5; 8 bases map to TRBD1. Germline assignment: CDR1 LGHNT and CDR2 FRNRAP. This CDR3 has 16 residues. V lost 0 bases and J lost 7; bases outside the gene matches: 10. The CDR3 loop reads CASGLVRGTGSSGYTF. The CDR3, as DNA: TGTGCTAGTGGTTTGGTACGGGGGACAGGCTCCAGTGGCTACACCTTC.

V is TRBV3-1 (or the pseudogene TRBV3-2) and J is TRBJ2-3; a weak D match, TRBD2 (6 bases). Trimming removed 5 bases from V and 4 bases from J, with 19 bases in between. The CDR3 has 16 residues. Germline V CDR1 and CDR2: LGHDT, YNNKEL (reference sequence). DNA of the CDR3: TGTGCCAGCAGCGATATGGGGGTACCGGGGGCAGATACGCAGTATTTT. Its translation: CASSDMGVPGADTQYF.

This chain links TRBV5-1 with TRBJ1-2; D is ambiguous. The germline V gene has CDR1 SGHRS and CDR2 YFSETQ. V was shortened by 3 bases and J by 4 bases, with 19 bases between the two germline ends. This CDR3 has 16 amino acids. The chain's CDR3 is CASSSLSDPGPYGYTF. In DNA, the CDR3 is TGCGCCAGCAGCTCATTAAGCGACCCCGGTCCCTATGGCTACACCTTC. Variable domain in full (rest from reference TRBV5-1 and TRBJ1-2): KAGVTQTPRYLIKTRGQQVTLSCSPISGHRSVSWYQQTPGQGLQFLFEYFSETQRNKGNFPGRFSGRQFSNSRSEMNVSTLELGDSALYLCASSSLSDPGPYGYTFGSGTRLTVV.

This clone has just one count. The CDR3 protein is CASSPTPGTQYF. The CDR3 DNA is TGTGCCAGCAGTCCGACCCCGGGGACCCAGTACTTC. The gene calls are TRBV2 and TRBJ2-5; D unclear. This CDR3 is 12 amino acids long. Trimming left V 5 bases short and J 7 bases short, with 11 bases between. Germline CDR1 reads SNHLY; CDR2 reads FYNNEI.

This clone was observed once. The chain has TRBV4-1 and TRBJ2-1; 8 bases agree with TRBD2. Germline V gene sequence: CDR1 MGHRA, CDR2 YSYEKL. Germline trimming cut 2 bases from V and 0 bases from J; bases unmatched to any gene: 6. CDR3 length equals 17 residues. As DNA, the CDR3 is TGCGCCAGCAGCCAACGGGGACTAGACACCTCCTACAATGAGCAGTTCTTC. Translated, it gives CASSQRGLDTSYNEQFF.

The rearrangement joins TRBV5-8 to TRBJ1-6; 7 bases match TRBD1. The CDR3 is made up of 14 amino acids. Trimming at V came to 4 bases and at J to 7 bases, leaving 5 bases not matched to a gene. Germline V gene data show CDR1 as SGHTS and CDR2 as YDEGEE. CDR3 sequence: CASSPGQPNSPLHF. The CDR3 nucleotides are TGTGCCAGCAGCCCGGGACAGCCCAATTCACCCCTCCACTTT.

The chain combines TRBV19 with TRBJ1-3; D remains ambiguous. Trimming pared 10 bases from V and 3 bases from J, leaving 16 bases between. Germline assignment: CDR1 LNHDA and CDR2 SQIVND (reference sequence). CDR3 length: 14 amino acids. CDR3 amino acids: CATSSDFGGNTIYF. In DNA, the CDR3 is TGTGCCACTTCCAGTGACTTCGGTGGAAACACCATATATTTT.

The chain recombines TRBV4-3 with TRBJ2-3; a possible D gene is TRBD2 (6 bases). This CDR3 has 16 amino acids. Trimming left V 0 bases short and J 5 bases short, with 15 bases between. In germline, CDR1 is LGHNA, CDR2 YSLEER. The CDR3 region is CASSQERLGDVDTQYF. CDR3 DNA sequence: TGCGCCAGCAGCCAAGAGAGACTAGGGGATGTAGATACGCAGTATTTT.

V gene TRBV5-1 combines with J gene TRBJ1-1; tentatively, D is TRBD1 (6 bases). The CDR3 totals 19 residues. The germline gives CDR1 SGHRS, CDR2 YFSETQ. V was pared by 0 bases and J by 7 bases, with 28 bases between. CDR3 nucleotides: TGCGCCAGCAGCTTGGATCGGGGGGGGCCGAGGTTAACCCGGATTGAAGCTTTCTTT. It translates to CASSLDRGGPRLTRIEAFF.

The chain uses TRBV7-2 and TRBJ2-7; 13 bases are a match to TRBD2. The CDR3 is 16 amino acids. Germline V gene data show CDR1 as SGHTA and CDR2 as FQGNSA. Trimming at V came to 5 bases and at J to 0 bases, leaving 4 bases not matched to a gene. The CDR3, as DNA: TGTGCCAGCAGCGAAACTAGCGGGAGGGCCTCCTACGAGCAGTACTTC. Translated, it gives CASSETSGRASYEQYF.

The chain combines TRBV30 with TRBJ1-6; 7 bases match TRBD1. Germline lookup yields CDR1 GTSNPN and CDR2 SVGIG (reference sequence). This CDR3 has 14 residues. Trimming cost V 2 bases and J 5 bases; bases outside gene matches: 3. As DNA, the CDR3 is TGTGCCTGGAGTCTAGGACAGGATAATTCACCCCTCCACTTT. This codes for CAWSLGQDNSPLHF.

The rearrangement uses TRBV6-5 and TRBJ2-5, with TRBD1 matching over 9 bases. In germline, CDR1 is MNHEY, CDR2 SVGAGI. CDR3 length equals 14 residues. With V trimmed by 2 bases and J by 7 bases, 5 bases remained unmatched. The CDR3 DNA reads TGTGCCAGCAGTTACGACAGGGGGTGGGGGACCCAGTACTTC. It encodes CASSYDRGWGTQYF.

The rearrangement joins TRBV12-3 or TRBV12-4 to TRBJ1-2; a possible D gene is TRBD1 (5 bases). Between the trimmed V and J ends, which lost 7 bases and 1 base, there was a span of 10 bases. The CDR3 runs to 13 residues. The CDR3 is CASTDSFNYGYTF. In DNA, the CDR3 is TGTGCCAGCACCGACAGCTTTAACTATGGCTACACCTTC.

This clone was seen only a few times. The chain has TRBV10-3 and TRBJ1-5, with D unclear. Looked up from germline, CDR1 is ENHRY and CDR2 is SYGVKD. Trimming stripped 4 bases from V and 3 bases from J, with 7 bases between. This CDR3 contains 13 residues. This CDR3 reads CAISGGNNQPQHF. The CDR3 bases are TGTGCCATCAGTGGAGGGAACAATCAGCCCCAGCATTTT.

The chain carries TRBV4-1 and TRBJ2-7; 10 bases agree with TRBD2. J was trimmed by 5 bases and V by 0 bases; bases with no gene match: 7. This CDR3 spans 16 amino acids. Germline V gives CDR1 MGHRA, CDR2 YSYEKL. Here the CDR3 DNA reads TGCGCCAGCAGCCAAGAATTACCTAGCGGGGGCCACGAGCAGTACTTC. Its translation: CASSQELPSGGHEQYF.

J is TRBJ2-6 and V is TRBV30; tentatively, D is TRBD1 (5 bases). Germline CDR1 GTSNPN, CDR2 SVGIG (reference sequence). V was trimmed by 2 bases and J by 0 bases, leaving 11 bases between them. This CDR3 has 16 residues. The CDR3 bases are TGTGCCTGGAGTCTACGACAGTTCTCTGGGGCCAACGTCCTGACTTTC. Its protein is CAWSLRQFSGANVLTF.

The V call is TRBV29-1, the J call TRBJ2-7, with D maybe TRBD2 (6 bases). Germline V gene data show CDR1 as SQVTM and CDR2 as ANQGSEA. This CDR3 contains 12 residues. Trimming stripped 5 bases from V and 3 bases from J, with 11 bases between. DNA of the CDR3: TGCAGCGTTATGGTGGAGGGCTACGAGCAGTACTTC. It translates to CSVMVEGYEQYF.

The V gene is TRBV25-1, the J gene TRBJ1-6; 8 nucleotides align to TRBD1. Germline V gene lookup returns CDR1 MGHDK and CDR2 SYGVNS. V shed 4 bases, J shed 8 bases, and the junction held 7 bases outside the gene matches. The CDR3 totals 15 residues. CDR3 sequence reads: CASSGDRLTDSPLHF. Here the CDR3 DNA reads TGTGCCAGCAGTGGGGACAGGTTGACGGATTCACCCCTCCACTTT.

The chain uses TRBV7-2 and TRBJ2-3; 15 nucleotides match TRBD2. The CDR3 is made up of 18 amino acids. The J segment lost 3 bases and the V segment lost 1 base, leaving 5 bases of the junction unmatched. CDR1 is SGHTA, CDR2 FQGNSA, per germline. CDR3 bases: TGTGCCAGCAGCTTAGGGGGACTAGCGGGGGGCCTTACAGATACGCAGTATTTT. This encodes CASSLGGLAGGLTDTQYF.